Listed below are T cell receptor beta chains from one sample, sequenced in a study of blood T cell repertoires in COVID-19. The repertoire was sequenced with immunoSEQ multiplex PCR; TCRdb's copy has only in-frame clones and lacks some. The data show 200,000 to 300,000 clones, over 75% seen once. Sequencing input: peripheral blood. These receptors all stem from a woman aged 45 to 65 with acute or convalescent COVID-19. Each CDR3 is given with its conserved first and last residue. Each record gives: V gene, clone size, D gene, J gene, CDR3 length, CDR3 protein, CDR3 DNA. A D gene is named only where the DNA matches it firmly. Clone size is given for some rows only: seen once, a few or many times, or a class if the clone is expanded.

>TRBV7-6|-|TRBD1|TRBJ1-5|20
CASSSDWDRGTCVGNQPQHF
TGTGCCAGCAGCTCGGACTGGGACAGGGGGACGTGTGTGGGCAATCAGCCCCAGCATTTT
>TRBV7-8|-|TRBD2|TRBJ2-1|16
CASSSSGTSVYNEQFF
TGTGCCAGCAGCTCCTCCGGGACTAGTGTCTACAATGAGCAGTTCTTC
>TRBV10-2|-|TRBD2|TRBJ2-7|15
CASIAGGLPSYEQYF
TGCGCCAGCATTGCGGGAGGGCTACCCTCCTACGAGCAGTACTTC
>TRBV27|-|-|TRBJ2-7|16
CASTSVGPGMGLEQYF
TGTGCCAGCACCTCTGTGGGGCCAGGGATGGGCCTCGAGCAGTACTTC
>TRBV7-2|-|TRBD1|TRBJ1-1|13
CASSRDRVTEAFF
TGTGCCAGCAGCCGCGACAGGGTCACTGAAGCTTTCTTT
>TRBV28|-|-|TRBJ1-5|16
CASTRPEGRWNQPQHF
TGTGCCAGCACCCGCCCTGAGGGCCGGTGGAATCAGCCCCAGCATTTT
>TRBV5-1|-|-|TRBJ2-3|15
CASSPPARPTDTQYF
TGCGCCAGCAGCCCCCCGGCCAGGCCCACAGATACGCAGTATTTT
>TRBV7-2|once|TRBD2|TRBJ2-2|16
CASSSGTSGYTGELFF
TGTGCCAGCAGCTCCGGGACTAGCGGGTACACCGGGGAGCTGTTTTTT
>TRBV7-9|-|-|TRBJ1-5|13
CASSLEAAQPQHF
TGTGCCAGCAGCTTGGAAGCGGCTCAGCCCCAGCATTTT
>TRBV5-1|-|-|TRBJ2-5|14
CASSLRTVQETQYF
TGCGCCAGCAGCCTGAGGACAGTCCAAGAGACCCAGTACTTC
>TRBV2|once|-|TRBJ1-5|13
CASERDGDQPQHF
TGTGCCAGCGAACGGGATGGGGATCAGCCCCAGCATTTT
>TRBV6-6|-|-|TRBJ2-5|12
CASSPLRETQYF
TGTGCCAGCAGCCCACTCCGGGAGACCCAGTACTTC
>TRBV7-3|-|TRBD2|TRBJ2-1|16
CASSFGTSGGYNEQFF
TGTGCCAGCAGCTTCGGGACTAGCGGGGGGTACAATGAGCAGTTCTTC
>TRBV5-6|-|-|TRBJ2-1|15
CASSSPGMADNEQFF
TGTGCCAGCAGCTCCCCCGGGATGGCGGACAATGAGCAGTTCTTC
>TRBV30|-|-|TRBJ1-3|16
CAWTPARDRVVDTIYF
TGTGCCTGGACCCCGGCCAGGGATCGGGTCGTGGACACCATATATTTT
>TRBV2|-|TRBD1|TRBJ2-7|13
CASRRTGRYEQYF
TGTGCCAGCAGACGGACAGGGCGCTACGAGCAGTACTTC
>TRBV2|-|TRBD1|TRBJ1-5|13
CASRGQSNQPQHF
TGTGCCAGCAGGGGACAGAGCAATCAGCCCCAGCATTTT
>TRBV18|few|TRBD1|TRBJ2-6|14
CASSTIQGGEVLTF
TGTGCCAGCTCTACGATACAGGGGGGTGAGGTCCTGACTTTC
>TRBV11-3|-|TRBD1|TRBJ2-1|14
CASSWGQGYNEQFF
TGTGCCAGCAGCTGGGGACAGGGCTACAATGAGCAGTTCTTC
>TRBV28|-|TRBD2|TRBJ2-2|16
CASRLGQREGPRELFF
TGTGCCAGCAGGCTTGGTCAGCGGGAGGGCCCCAGGGAGCTGTTTTTT
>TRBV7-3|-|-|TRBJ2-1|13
CASSPGQRGEQFF
TGTGCCAGCAGCCCGGGACAAAGGGGAGAGCAGTTCTTC
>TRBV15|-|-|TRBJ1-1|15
CATSRGQGMNTEAFF
TGTGCCACCAGCAGAGGTCAGGGTATGAACACTGAAGCTTTCTTT
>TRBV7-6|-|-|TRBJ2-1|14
CASSLEWLDNEQFF
TGTGCCAGCAGCTTAGAGTGGTTAGACAATGAGCAGTTCTTC
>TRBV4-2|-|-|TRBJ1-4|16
CASSQAWGGSGEKLFF
TGTGCCAGCAGCCAAGCCTGGGGGGGATCAGGTGAAAAACTGTTTTTT
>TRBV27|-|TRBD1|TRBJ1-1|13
CASSFNRDRDPFF
TGTGCCAGCAGTTTCAACCGGGACAGGGATCCTTTCTTT
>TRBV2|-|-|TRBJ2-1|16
CASSVRGDWTVNEQFF
TGTGCCAGCAGTGTCCGTGGGGACTGGACTGTCAATGAGCAGTTCTTC
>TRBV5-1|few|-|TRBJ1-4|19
CASSQDYRQKLPTNEKLFF
TGCGCCAGCAGCCAAGATTACAGACAGAAGCTTCCAACTAATGAAAAACTGTTTTTT
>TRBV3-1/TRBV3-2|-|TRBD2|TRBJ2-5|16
CASRPTSGRGRETQYF
TGTGCCAGCAGACCAACTAGCGGGAGAGGTAGAGAGACCCAGTACTTC
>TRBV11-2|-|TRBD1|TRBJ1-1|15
CASSLEGTGSTEAFF
TGTGCCAGCAGCTTAGAAGGGACAGGGAGCACTGAAGCTTTCTTT
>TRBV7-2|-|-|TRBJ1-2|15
CASSLKTGTNYGYTF
TGTGCCAGCAGCTTAAAAACAGGGACCAACTATGGCTACACCTTC
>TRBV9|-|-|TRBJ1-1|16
CASSGALLDSDTEAFF
TGTGCCAGCAGCGGAGCCCTCCTCGACAGTGACACTGAAGCTTTCTTT
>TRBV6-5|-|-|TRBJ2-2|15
CASSYALTNTGELFF
TGTGCCAGCAGTTACGCGCTAACGAACACCGGGGAGCTGTTTTTT
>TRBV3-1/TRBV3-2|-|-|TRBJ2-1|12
CASSYSYNEQFF
TGTGCCAGCAGTTATTCCTACAATGAGCAGTTCTTC
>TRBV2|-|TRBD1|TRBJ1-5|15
CASRTGTGGNQPQHF
TGTGCCAGCAGGACCGGGACAGGGGGCAATCAGCCCCAGCATTTT
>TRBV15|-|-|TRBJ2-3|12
CATSRDADTQYF
TGTGCCACCAGCAGAGACGCAGATACGCAGTATTTT
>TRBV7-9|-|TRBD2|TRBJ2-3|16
CASSLELAGNTDTQYF
TGTGCCAGCAGCTTAGAACTAGCGGGAAACACAGATACGCAGTATTTT
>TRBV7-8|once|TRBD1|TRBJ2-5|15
CASSSARDRQETQYF
TGTGCCAGCAGCTCAGCCAGGGACAGGCAAGAGACCCAGTACTTC
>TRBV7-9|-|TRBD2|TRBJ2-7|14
CASSLVAGGLEQYF
TGTGCCAGCAGCTTAGTAGCGGGAGGGCTCGAGCAGTACTTC
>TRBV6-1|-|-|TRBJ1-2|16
CASSEADRSYVYGYTF
TGTGCCAGCAGTGAAGCAGACAGGTCCTATGTCTATGGCTACACCTTC
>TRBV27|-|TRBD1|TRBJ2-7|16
CASSLIGTVPDYEQYF
TGTGCCAGCAGTTTAATCGGGACAGTTCCCGATTACGAGCAGTACTTC
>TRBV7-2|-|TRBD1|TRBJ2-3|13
CASSLGQGDTQYF
TGTGCCAGCAGCTTGGGACAGGGGGATACGCAGTATTTT
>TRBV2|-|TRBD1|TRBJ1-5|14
CASRTGGAMQPQHF
TGTGCCAGCAGGACAGGGGGCGCGATGCAGCCCCAGCATTTT
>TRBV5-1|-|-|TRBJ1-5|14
CASSLGGNNQPQHF
TGCGCCAGCAGCTTGGGAGGGAACAATCAGCCCCAGCATTTT
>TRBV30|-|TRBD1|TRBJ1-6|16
CAWSADRGAYNSPLHF
TGTGCCTGGAGTGCGGACAGGGGCGCCTATAATTCACCCCTCCACTTT
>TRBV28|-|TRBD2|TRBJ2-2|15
CATQLGLAGLRELFF
TGTGCCACTCAGTTGGGACTAGCAGGACTCCGGGAGCTGTTTTTT
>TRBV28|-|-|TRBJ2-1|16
CASSLQGSGSYNEQFF
TGTGCCAGCAGTTTACAGGGCTCTGGCTCCTACAATGAGCAGTTCTTC
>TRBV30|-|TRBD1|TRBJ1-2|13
CAWSRDSVQGYTF
TGTGCCTGGAGTAGGGACAGCGTTCAGGGCTACACCTTC
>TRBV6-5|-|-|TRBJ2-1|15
CASLPKGVGYNEQFF
TGTGCCAGCCTACCTAAGGGAGTTGGGTACAATGAGCAGTTCTTC
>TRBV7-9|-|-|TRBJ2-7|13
CASSLTQYYEQYF
TGTGCCAGCAGCCTCACCCAGTATTACGAGCAGTACTTC
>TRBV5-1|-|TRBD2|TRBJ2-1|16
CASSLSSGSRDNEQFF
TGCGCCAGCAGCTTGTCGAGCGGGAGTCGGGACAATGAGCAGTTCTTC
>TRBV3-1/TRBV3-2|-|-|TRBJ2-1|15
CASSPPSAKYNEQFF
TGTGCCAGCAGCCCCCCCAGCGCGAAGTACAATGAGCAGTTCTTC